This TCR beta chain is drawn from a study of response to subunit inactivated influenza vaccine. Each CDR3 protein is one row after TCRdb ran MiXCR on the RT-PCR reads. The sample holds about 190,000 distinct CDR3 sequences, 14% seen once. This CDR3 is 15 amino acids long. V was shortened by 0 bases and J by 5 bases, with 14 bases between the two germline ends. CDR1 and CDR2 from the germline V gene are LGHNA and YNFKEQ. The J gene is TRBJ2-7, the V gene TRBV4-2; D is perhaps TRBD2 (6 bases). This TCR was recovered from a man in his fifties or sixties who received an inactivated influenza vaccine. The source was CD8+ T cells sorted from PBMCs, collected 4 to 6 days after vaccination. Here the CDR3 DNA reads TGTGCCAGCAGCCAAGATGGGGATACGGGGGACGAGCAGTACTTC. It is translated as CASSQDGDTGDEQYF.